The 26 T cell receptor beta chains below all came from one sample that was sequenced in a study of tumor-infiltrating lymphocytes in primary liver carcinoma (dated by TCRdb to about 2017). TCRdb names Illumina HiSeq 2500 as the instrument used. A constant-region primer and ProtoScript II reverse transcriptase were used to reverse-transcribe TCRbeta-specific cDNA from approximately 500 ng total RNA. Construction of the TCRbeta libraries relied on three nested rounds of multiplex PCR, following a slightly modified ARM-PCR procedure. Each of the first two PCR rounds ran for approximately 9 cycles using multiplex TRBV1-TRBV30 forward primers together with a Cbeta reverse primer. Starting from the raw public reads, TCRdb applied fastp trimming at Q25, assembled clones with MiXCR and retained in-frame beta chains. Entries that share a CDR3 protein sequence are merged under the most common genes and DNA. This sample has fewer than 350,000 distinct CDR3 sequences in its table, and roughly two thirds of those were observed once. Together, the top ten hold roughly 8.9% of the sample.

TRIzol reagent was used to extract blood RNA from unsorted whole blood, while the DNeasy Blood & Tissue kit provided the germline DNA. Specimen: peripheral blood. Receptor source: a man aged 35-49 years with primary liver carcinoma and hepatitis B virus infection.

This clonotype was seen a few times. At one boundary the junction diverges from the germline segment, which might be a read error. The chain recombines TRBV29-1 with TRBJ2-7; D uncertain. Germline CDR1 reads SQVTM; CDR2 reads ANQGSEA. The CDR3 is made up of 13 amino acids. The CDR3 DNA reads TGCAGTGTTGGCAACTGGAGCTCCTACGAGCAGTACTTC. Amino acid sequence: CSVGNWSSYEQYF.

This clonotype was seen ten or more times. In nucleotides, the CDR3 is TGTGCCAGCAGCCCACAGATGACAGGGGTGGTTATGCCTGAAGCTTTCTTT. Translated: CASSPQMTGVVMPEAFF. The V and J genes are TRBV7-9 and TRBJ1-1; TRBD1 matches at 8 bases. CDR1 SEHNR and CDR2 FQNEAQ come from the germline V gene (reference sequence). There are 17 residues in the CDR3. J gave up 6 bases and V 5 bases, and 17 bases lay outside the gene matches.

The rearrangement joins TRBV30 to TRBJ2-3, with TRBD2 matching 8 bases. V dropped 0 bases and J dropped 5; count of bases not matched to a gene: 7. The CDR3 totals 15 residues. Germline CDR1 reads GTSNPN; CDR2 reads SVGIG (reference sequence). CDR3 nucleotide sequence: TGTGCCTGGAGTGTACTGGCCGGGGGGGGAGATACGCAGTATTTT. Residues: CAWSVLAGGGDTQYF. Supplemented by reference TRBV30 and TRBJ2-3, the full variable domain reads SQTIHQWPATLVQPVGSPLSLECTVEGTSNPNLYWYRQAAGRGLQLLFYSVGIGQISSEVPQNLSASRPQDRQFILSSKKLLLSDSGFYLCAWSVLAGGGDTQYFGPGTRLTVL.

Worth noting for this clonotype: This could be a read error, since a much larger clone is one nucleotide away. The CDR3 is CASSLVRGGEAEAFF. DNA of the CDR3: TGTGCCAGCAGTTTGGTCCGCGGGGGGGAGGCTGAAGCTTTCTTT. V and J are TRBV12-3 or TRBV12-4 and TRBJ1-1; tentative D call: TRBD1 (5 bases). V was pared by 3 bases and J by 6 bases, with 17 bases between. This CDR3 spans 15 amino acids.

This clonotype was seen only once. A much larger clone lies a single base off, so this may be a read error. The chain uses TRBV12-3 or TRBV12-4 and TRBJ1-2, with D tentatively TRBD1 (5 bases). The CDR3 runs 15 residues. The CDR3, as DNA: TGTGCCAACAGTTTCCGGCAGGGTTTTAACTATGGCTACACCTTC. Protein: CANSFRQGFNYGYTF.

This clonotype appeared many times. CDR3 sequence reads: CASSPGPDGQPQHF. The CDR3 nucleotides are TGTGCCAGCAGCCCTGGCCCGGATGGTCAGCCCCAGCATTTT. The V and J genes are TRBV11-2 and TRBJ1-5; D unclear. This CDR3 has 14 residues. Germline CDR1 is SGHAT and CDR2 is FQNNGV. Trimming stripped 5 bases from V and 6 bases from J, with 14 bases between.

The chain links TRBV6-1 to TRBJ1-3, with D unclear. Germline loops: CDR1 MNHNS, CDR2 SASEGT. The CDR3 is 14 residues long. V was cut by 2 bases and J by 5 bases, with 10 bases left in between. This CDR3 is CASSESTDRNTIYF. Here the CDR3 DNA reads TGTGCCAGCAGTGAATCTACAGATCGAAACACCATATATTTT.

J is TRBJ2-1 and V is TRBV5-1; D is unclear. The assigned J gene may be wrong: the sequence end matches TRBJ2-7 better. Germline assignment: CDR1 SGHRS and CDR2 YFSETQ. This CDR3 contains 14 residues. CDR3: CASSPYPGNYEQYF. CDR3 DNA sequence: TGCGCCAGCAGCCCGTACCCTGGAAACTACGAGCAGTACTTC.

This clonotype was counted many times. The V call is TRBV6-2 or TRBV6-3, the J call TRBJ1-5, with D perhaps TRBD1 (6 bases). CDR1 MNHEY and CDR2 SVGEGT come from the germline V gene. This CDR3 region has 16 residues. The germline V and J ends were trimmed by 5 bases and 2 bases, with 16 bases remaining between them. CDR3 nucleotides: TGTGCCAGCAGTCCGACAGGCGGGGGAGGCAATCAGCCCCAGCATTTT. Protein sequence: CASSPTGGGGNQPQHF.

As regards this clonotype: The junction shows a germline mismatch at one end, possibly a read error. This chain connects TRBV11-2 to TRBJ2-1, with D possibly TRBD2 on 6 matching bases. The CDR3 spans 16 residues. Germline assignment: CDR1 SGHAT and CDR2 FQNNGV. CDR3 DNA sequence: TGTGCCAACAGCTTATGGGAGGTCGGGAATTCCAATGAGCACTTCTTC. As protein: CANSLWEVGNSNEHFF.

Note on this clonotype: Just one base apart from a much larger clone, this may be a read error. The rearrangement links TRBV6-5 to TRBJ1-1, with TRBD1 matching over 7 bases. Germline V gene sequence: CDR1 MNHEY, CDR2 SVGAGI. V shed 2 bases, J shed 4 bases, and the junction held 4 bases outside the gene matches. The CDR3 length is 14 residues. The CDR3 loop is CASSYGTVITEAFF. CDR3 nucleotides: TGTGCCAGCAGTTACGGGACAGTGATCACTGAAGCTTTCTTT.

Of note for this clonotype: This may stem from a read error, because a much larger clone lies one nucleotide away. CDR3 coding DNA: TGTGCCAGCAGCCCTCGAAGGGGGGGAGGGACCCAGTACTTC. Its protein product is CASSPRRGGGTQYF. This rearrangement joins TRBV11-2 to TRBJ2-5; a weak D match, TRBD2 (7 bases). This CDR3 spans 14 amino acids. The V end was cut by 5 bases, the J end by 7 bases, with 17 bases between. Germline lookup yields CDR1 SGHAT and CDR2 FQNNGV.

This clonotype was seen at least ten times. The chain employs TRBV6-5 and TRBJ2-3, with D maybe TRBD2 (7 bases). The CDR3 covers 16 residues. The germline V and J ends were trimmed by 2 bases and 3 bases, with 15 bases remaining between them. Germline CDR1 and CDR2: MNHEY and SVGAGI. CDR3 DNA sequence: TGTGCCAGCAGTTACCAAGCGGGGAGGGGGACAGATACGCAGTATTTT. This codes for CASSYQAGRGTDTQYF.

Details on this clonotype: Just one base apart from a much larger clone, this may be a read error. This chain uses TRBV10-3 with TRBJ2-6; TRBD1 matches at 11 bases. The CDR3 is 16 residues long. CDR1 and CDR2 (germline): ENHRY, SYGVKD. CDR3 sequence: CTIRVGQGDGANVLTF. In DNA, the CDR3 is TGTACCATCAGAGTGGGACAGGGGGATGGGGCCAACGTCCTGACTTTC.

As for this clonotype: A much larger clone lies one base from this, so it may be a read error. The rearrangement joins TRBV6-5 to TRBJ2-1; TRBD2 might be the D (7 bases). TRBJ2-7 matches the DNA end more closely, so the J call is doubtful. CDR3 length equals 15 residues. CDR1 and CDR2 (germline): MNHEY, SVGAGI. The CDR3 reads CASSYRGGLSDEQYF. CDR3 coding DNA: TGTGCCAGCAGTTACAGGGGGGGCCTTAGCGATGAGCAGTACTTC.

The chain recombines TRBV5-1 with TRBJ2-2; D is uncertain. Germline V CDR1 and CDR2: SGHRS, YFSETQ. The CDR3 is 13 amino acids. V was cut by 2 bases and J by 3 bases, with 5 bases left in between. CDR3 protein: CASSLDYTGELFF. For the CDR3, the DNA is TGCGCCAGCAGCTTAGACTACACCGGGGAGCTGTTTTTT.

With regard to this clonotype: A much more abundant neighbour one base away suggests this may be a read error. The chain combines TRBV6-6 with TRBJ2-7; 7 bases are shared with TRBD2. The CDR3 loop spans 14 amino acids. With V trimmed by 10 bases and J by 5 bases, 14 bases remained unmatched. CDR1 is MNHNY and CDR2 is SVGAGI in the germline V gene (reference sequence). The CDR3 DNA follows: TGTGCCATCAGAGGACTGCGGGAGAGGGACGAGCAGTACTTC. Translating gives CAIRGLRERDEQYF.

V and J are TRBV30 and TRBJ2-7; 7 bases are shared with TRBD1. Germline CDR1 and CDR2: GTSNPN and SVGIG (reference sequence). This CDR3 is 13 amino acids long. CDR3 residues: CASLGQSPYEQYF. For the CDR3, the DNA is TGTGCTTCCCTGGGACAGTCCCCCTACGAGCAGTACTTC.

The rearrangement joins TRBV12-3 or TRBV12-4 to TRBJ1-6; 7 bases line up with TRBD1. The CDR3 consists of 17 residues. V trimming: 1 base; J trimming: 6 bases; junction bases outside the gene matches: 9. The DNA for the CDR3 is TGTGCCAGCAGTTTAGACGGCAGGGGGGGGGGTAATTCACCCCTCCACTTT. It is translated as CASSLDGRGGGNSPLHF.

This clonotype occurred a few times. The V and J genes are TRBV5-1 and TRBJ1-2, with a possible D match to TRBD1 (5 bases). From germline, CDR1 is SGHRS and CDR2 YFSETQ. V gave up 0 bases and J gave up 7 bases, with 7 bases separating them. The CDR3 runs to 12 residues. In DNA form, the CDR3 reads TGCGCCAGCAGCTTGGATGGGGGTGGCTACACCTTC. It specifies CASSLDGGGYTF.

As regards this clonotype: Given a much more abundant clone one base away, this may be a read error. The V gene is TRBV6-5, the J gene TRBJ2-2, with 7 bases identical to TRBD1. Germline lookup yields CDR1 MNHEY and CDR2 SVGAGI. This CDR3 has 15 amino acids. The CDR3 reads CAGSHRGQYTGELFF. The CDR3 nucleotides read TGTGCCGGCAGTCATAGGGGACAGTACACCGGGGAGCTGTTTTTT.

A remark on this clonotype: A read error may be the cause here, since a much bigger clone is one base away. The rearrangement joins TRBV11-2 to TRBJ2-3; 8 bases map to TRBD2. Germline values: CDR1 SGHAT, CDR2 FQNNGV. The CDR3 loop spans 15 amino acids. The CDR3: CASSLAGGPTDMQYF. The CDR3 region has the DNA TGTGCCAGCAGCTTAGCGGGAGGGCCCACAGATATGCAGTATTTT.

This clonotype occurred once. The V and J genes are TRBV28 and TRBJ1-1; no definite D call. There are 12 residues in the CDR3. V dropped 2 bases and J dropped 9 bases, with 10 bases sitting between them. Germline-derived CDR1 and CDR2 are MDHEN and SYDVKM. The CDR3 nucleotides are TGTGCCAGCAGTTTAAGAGGGTACAAAGCTTTCTTT. Amino acids: CASSLRGYKAFF.

Note on this clonotype: A read error may produce the germline difference seen at one junction end. The genes are TRBV11-1 and TRBJ2-5; 9 positions agree with TRBD2. This CDR3 is 17 amino acids long. Germline CDR1 and CDR2: SGHAT and FQDESV (reference sequence). CDR3 bases: TGTGCTAGCAGCCCCGGGACTAGCAGGGGATACGGGGAGACCCAGTACTTC. This sequence encodes CASSPGTSRGYGETQYF.

There are many counts of this clonotype. V and J are TRBV11-3 and TRBJ2-5; D remains unclear. The CDR3 covers 15 residues. Germline CDR1 is SGHNT and CDR2 is YENEEA. V lost 0 bases, J lost 1 base, and 9 bases lay in between. This CDR3 reads CASSLDGQAQETQYF. The DNA for the CDR3 is TGTGCCAGCAGCTTAGACGGCCAGGCCCAAGAGACCCAGTACTTC.

Many counts were recorded for this clonotype. The genes are TRBV6-5 and TRBJ2-5; TRBD1 might be the D (5 bases). CDR3 length equals 13 residues. Trimming left V 4 bases short and J 5 bases short, with 11 bases between. Germline V lookup: CDR1 MNHEY, CDR2 SVGAGI. CDR3 residues: CASSFPGRETQYF. CDR3 DNA: TGTGCCAGCAGTTTCCCAGGGCGGGAGACCCAGTACTTC.